This T cell receptor beta chain was observed in a study of cytomegalovirus exposure and HLA in healthy donors. Some clones are missing from TCRdb's copy, which holds only in-frame ones; the method was immunoSEQ multiplex PCR. The sample holds more than 250,000 clones, 86% seen once. The V and J ends lost 0 bases and 2 bases respectively, with 10 bases between them. Germline V CDR1 and CDR2: ENHRY, SYGVKD. There are 16 residues in the CDR3. General study points: Generally TCR sequences proved uncommon, though certain public TCRs appeared in numerous donors.

Points on this clone: Its antigen remains unknown.

The clonotype comes from a woman aged 18-29 years in good health and CMV-seronegative. The chain employs TRBV10-3 and TRBJ2-2; tentatively, D is TRBD1 (5 bases). Sequences were obtained from PBMCs. This CDR3 reads CAISESGQFNTGELFF. The CDR3 nucleotides are TGTGCCATCAGTGAGTCGGGGCAGTTTAACACCGGGGAGCTGTTTTTT.